A selection of T cell receptor beta chains follows, all from one sample in a study of shared clonotypes between healthy human individuals. Libraries were prepared by immunoSEQ multiplex PCR; TCRdb keeps only in-frame clonotypes and omits some of them. The table has roughly 1.5 million clones, about 98% seen once. Sequenced: naive CD4+ T cells sorted from blood. The source is a young man in good health. The CDR3 runs from the conserved cysteine through the conserved F or W. Fields, in order: clone size, V gene, D gene, J gene, CDR3 DNA, CDR3 protein. The D gene is left open where the match is weak. Clone size is shown for a subset of rows, as once, few, many or a class of expanded clone.

>NA|TRBV7-9|TRBD2|TRBJ2-7
TGTGCCAGCAGCCCTATTAGCGGGAGGGTCGGGGAGCAGTACTTC
CASSPISGRVGEQYF
>NA|TRBV19|NA|TRBJ2-6
TGTGCCAGTACCTCATTGGGCTCTGGGGCCAACGTCCTGACTTTC
CASTSLGSGANVLTF
>NA|TRBV7-4|NA|TRBJ2-2
TGTGCCAGCAGCCGCCGGACAGCGAACACCGGGGAGCTGTTTTTT
CASSRRTANTGELFF
>NA|TRBV5-1|NA|TRBJ2-4
TGCGCCAGCAGCGACCCAAACTTC
CASSDPNF
>NA|TRBV18|TRBD2|TRBJ2-7
TGTGCCAGCTCACCACCCTCTAGCGGGGGGAACTACGAGCAGTACTTC
CASSPPSSGGNYEQYF
>once|TRBV29-1|NA|TRBJ2-1
TGCAGCGCCCTTTCACACAATGAGCAGTTCTTC
CSALSHNEQFF
>once|TRBV4-1|NA|TRBJ2-1
TGCGCCAGCAGCCAAGTTTTGGGGGGTGGTGAGCAGTTCTTC
CASSQVLGGGEQFF
>NA|TRBV5-5|NA|TRBJ2-7
TGTGCCAGCAGCTTGGCCTACGAGCAGTACTTC
CASSLAYEQYF
>NA|TRBV28|NA|TRBJ2-1
TGTGCCAGCAGTTACCTTTGGGGTGAGCAGTTCTTC
CASSYLWGEQFF
>NA|TRBV5-1|TRBD1|TRBJ2-3
TGCGCCAGCAGCTTGGCCAGAGCTTGGGACAGGAACACAGATACGCAGTATTTT
CASSLARAWDRNTDTQYF
>NA|TRBV7-8|TRBD2|TRBJ2-1
TGTGCCAGCAGCCTGGGAGCGGGAGTTGTCAAGGGTGAGCAGTTCTTC
CASSLGAGVVKGEQFF
>NA|TRBV5-1|TRBD1|TRBJ1-5
TGCGCCAGCAGCACGGGACAGGGTACCAATCAGCCCCAGCATTTT
CASSTGQGTNQPQHF
>NA|TRBV10-1|TRBD1|TRBJ2-7
TGCGCCAGCAGTGAGCACAGACAGGGGGCGGACGAGCAGTACTTC
CASSEHRQGADEQYF
>NA|TRBV6-5|TRBD1|TRBJ2-2
TGTGCCAGCAGTTTCCAAGGGGGCGATGTCACCGGGGAGCTGTTTTTT
CASSFQGGDVTGELFF
>NA|TRBV18|TRBD1|TRBJ1-2
TGTGCCAGCTCACCACCGGGACAGGGGGCCGCCTATGGCTACACCTTC
CASSPPGQGAAYGYTF
>NA|TRBV19|NA|TRBJ1-5
TGTGCCAGTTTCCAGCCTTATAGCAATCAGCCCCAGCATTTT
CASFQPYSNQPQHF
>NA|TRBV5-5|TRBD1|TRBJ1-4
TGTGCCAGCAGCCCGGAGACAGGGCGAGAAAAACTGTTTTTT
CASSPETGREKLFF
>NA|TRBV7-9|NA|TRBJ2-7
TGTGCCAGCGGGACCGTACCCTCCTACGAGCAGTACTTC
CASGTVPSYEQYF
>NA|TRBV5-1|NA|TRBJ2-7
TGCGCCAGCAGCTTGGAACAAAACTACGAGCAGTACTTC
CASSLEQNYEQYF
>NA|TRBV5-1|TRBD2|TRBJ2-5
TGCGCCAGCAGCTTAGGACTAGCGAGCGAAGAGACCCAGTACTTC
CASSLGLASEETQYF
>NA|TRBV7-3|NA|TRBJ2-1
TGTGCCAGCGGCAGACCCCCAAACAATGAGCAGTTCTTC
CASGRPPNNEQFF
>NA|TRBV30|TRBD1|TRBJ2-7
TGTGCCGTGTCGGGACAGGGCGGGTACGAGCAGTACTTC
CAVSGQGGYEQYF
>NA|TRBV7-2|NA|TRBJ2-7
TGTGCCAGCAGCCTCCTAGCGACTTCCTCCTACGAGCAGTACTTC
CASSLLATSSYEQYF
>once|TRBV29-1|NA|TRBJ2-7
TGCAGCACCGGGACTCCCTACGAGCAGTACTTC
CSTGTPYEQYF
>NA|TRBV28|NA|TRBJ2-7
TGTGCCAGCAGGCATACCCGGGACTCCCCCTGGAAGCAGTACTTC
CASRHTRDSPWKQYF
>NA|TRBV10-3|NA|TRBJ2-1
TGTGCCACCACGGGACTCCTCATGGGCAGTGAGCAGTTCTTC
CATTGLLMGSEQFF
>NA|TRBV4-1|NA|TRBJ2-7
TGCGCCAGCAGCCAAGATTCGGGGAGAGTGTACGAGCAGTACTTC
CASSQDSGRVYEQYF
>NA|TRBV10-3|NA|TRBJ2-5
TGTGCCATCAGTGGTTGGCAAAACCAAGAGACCCAGTACTTC
CAISGWQNQETQYF
>NA|TRBV18|TRBD2|TRBJ2-5
TGTGCCAGCTCAAAACAAGGACTAGCGGGAGAAGACCAGTACTTC
CASSKQGLAGEDQYF
>NA|TRBV7-9|NA|TRBJ1-1
TGTGCCAGCAGCTCACAGATGATGAACACTGAAGCTTTCTTT
CASSSQMMNTEAFF
>NA|TRBV7-2|NA|TRBJ2-3
TGTGCCAGCAGCTTTTACACAGATACGCAGTATTTT
CASSFYTDTQYF
>NA|TRBV20-1|NA|TRBJ1-5
TGCAGTGCTGGCTCTTATCAGCCCCAGCATTTT
CSAGSYQPQHF
>NA|TRBV18|TRBD1|TRBJ1-5
TGTGCCAGCTCTCGGGACAGAAATCAGCCCCAGCATTTT
CASSRDRNQPQHF
>NA|TRBV7-3|NA|TRBJ2-4
TGTGCCAGCAGCACTCAGGGGGGCATTCAGTACTTC
CASSTQGGIQYF
>NA|TRBV28|TRBD1|TRBJ1-2
TGTGCCAGCAGTCCCGGACAGGCCCACTATGGCTACACCTTC
CASSPGQAHYGYTF
>once|TRBV5-5|TRBD2|TRBJ2-1
TGTGCCAGCAGCTTTACTAGCGGGACGTACAATGAGCAGTTCTTC
CASSFTSGTYNEQFF
>once|TRBV4-1|NA|TRBJ1-5
TGCGCCAGCAGCCCCTCGGGGGGCGGCAATCAGCCCCAGCATTTT
CASSPSGGGNQPQHF
>once|TRBV9|TRBD2|TRBJ2-5
TGTGCCAGCAGCGGACACCCGGGAGGCCGACAAGAGACCCAGTACTTC
CASSGHPGGRQETQYF
>NA|TRBV5-4|NA|TRBJ2-7
TGTGCCAGCAGTGCAGGGGGGGAGCAGTACTTC
CASSAGGEQYF
>NA|TRBV7-9|NA|TRBJ2-2
TGTGCCAGCAGCCCCTCGGATAGGGTTAACACCGGGGAGCTGTTTTTT
CASSPSDRVNTGELFF
>NA|TRBV15|TRBD2|TRBJ2-3
TGTGCCACCAGGCAAAGAGCGGGATATACGCAGTATTTT
CATRQRAGYTQYF
>NA|TRBV4-3|NA|TRBJ2-3
TGCGCCAGCAGCTACTTTCACGGGACTAGCACAGATACGCAGTATTTT
CASSYFHGTSTDTQYF